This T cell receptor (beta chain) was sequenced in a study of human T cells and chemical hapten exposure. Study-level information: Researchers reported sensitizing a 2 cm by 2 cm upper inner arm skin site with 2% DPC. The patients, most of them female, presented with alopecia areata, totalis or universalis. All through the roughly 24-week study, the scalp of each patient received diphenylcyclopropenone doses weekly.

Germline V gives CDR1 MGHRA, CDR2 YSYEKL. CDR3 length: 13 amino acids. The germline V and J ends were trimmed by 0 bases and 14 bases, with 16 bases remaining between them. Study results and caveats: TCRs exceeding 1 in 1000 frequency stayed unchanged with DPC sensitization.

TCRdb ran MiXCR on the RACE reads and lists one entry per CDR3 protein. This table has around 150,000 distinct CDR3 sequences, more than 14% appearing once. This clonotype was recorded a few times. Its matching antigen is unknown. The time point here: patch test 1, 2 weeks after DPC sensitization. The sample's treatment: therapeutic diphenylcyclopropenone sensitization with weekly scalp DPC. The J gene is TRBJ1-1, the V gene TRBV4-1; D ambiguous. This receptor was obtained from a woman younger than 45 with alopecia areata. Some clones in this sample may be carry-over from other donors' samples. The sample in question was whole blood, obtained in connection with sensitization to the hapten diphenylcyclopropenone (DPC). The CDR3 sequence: CASSQDPSRESFF. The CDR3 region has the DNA TGCGCCAGCAGCCAAGATCCCTCTCGGGAGTCATTCTTT.